This TCR beta chain originates from a study of shared clonotypes between healthy human individuals. Study-level findings and limits: Clonotype sharing among donors, it was expected, would be affected by sequencing depth. Rarefaction exposed incomplete sorted-subset sequencing despite large depth.

There were no recent acute infections or vaccinations among the donors, who were healthy HIV-negative adults. Worth noting for this clone: Its antigen is still unknown.

The CDR3 length is 12 residues. The germline V and J ends were trimmed by 3 bases and 5 bases, with 8 bases remaining between them. Germline CDR1 reads MNHNS; CDR2 reads SASEGT. Sorted-subset replicate PCR reactions contained 200 ng DNA, corresponding to 29,000 or so T cell genomes. Libraries were prepared by immunoSEQ multiplex PCR; TCRdb keeps only in-frame clonotypes and omits some of them. The data contain millions of clones, 85% to 95% of them singletons. This clonotype was sampled from a man between 18 and 35 years old in good health. The source material was naive CD4+ T cells sorted from blood. Subset specified: CD45RA+ positively selected. The J gene is TRBJ2-7, the V gene TRBV6-1; D gene ambiguous. CDR3 sequence (DNA): TGTGCCAGCAGTGAGGTTGGGGACGAGCAGTACTTC. Translating it yields CASSEVGDEQYF.